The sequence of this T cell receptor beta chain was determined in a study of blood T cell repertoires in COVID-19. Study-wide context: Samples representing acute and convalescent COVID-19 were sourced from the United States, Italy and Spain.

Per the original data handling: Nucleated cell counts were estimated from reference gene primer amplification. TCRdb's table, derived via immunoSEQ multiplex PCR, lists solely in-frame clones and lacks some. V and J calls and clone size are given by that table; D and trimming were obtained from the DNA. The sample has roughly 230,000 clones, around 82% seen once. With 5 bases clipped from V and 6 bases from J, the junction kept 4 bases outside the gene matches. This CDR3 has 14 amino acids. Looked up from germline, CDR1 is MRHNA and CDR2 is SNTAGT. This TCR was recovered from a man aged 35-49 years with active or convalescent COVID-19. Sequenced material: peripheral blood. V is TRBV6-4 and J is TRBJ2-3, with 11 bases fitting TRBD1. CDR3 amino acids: CASSLDRGQDTQYF. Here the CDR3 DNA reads TGTGCCAGCAGTTTGGACAGGGGGCAGGATACGCAGTATTTT.